Shown below are 9 T cell receptor beta chains from a single sample sequenced in a study of PD-L1 blockade in urothelial cancer. Sequencing was performed with immunoSEQ multiplex PCR; in TCRdb, only in-frame clones are kept and a portion is missing. The repertoire holds 50,000 or so clones, with roughly 86% as singletons. As for time point: pretreatment peripheral blood. The sequencing here drew on PBMCs, taken around atezolizumab (anti-PD-L1) treatment. Every receptor here comes from a man in his sixties with urothelial cancer.

The chain is built from TRBV7-2 and TRBJ2-5; perhaps TRBD1 as D (5 bases). CDR1 is SGHTA, CDR2 FQGNSA, per germline. Trimming removed 5 bases from V and 3 bases from J, with 16 bases in between. The CDR3 has 15 residues. The CDR3 loop is CASSRGGAGEETQYF. The CDR3 nucleotides are TGTGCCAGCAGCCGAGGTGGGGCAGGAGAAGAGACCCAGTACTTC.

The chain links TRBV7-8 to TRBJ2-7; D perhaps matches TRBD2 (5 bases). Trimming shortened V by 3 bases and J by 6 bases, and 15 bases separated the two germline ends. Germline lookup yields CDR1 SGHVS and CDR2 FQNEAQ. The CDR3 is 14 amino acids. The DNA for the CDR3 is TGTGCCAGCAGCTTGGGGTTGGGAGTCTTCGAGCAGTACTTC. As protein: CASSLGLGVFEQYF.

The gene calls are TRBV5-1 and TRBJ1-1, with D hard to call. Germline CDR1 and CDR2: SGHRS and YFSETQ. V gave up 3 bases and J gave up 1 base, with 7 bases separating them. The CDR3 is 13 residues long. CDR3 nucleotides: TGCGCCAGCAGCTCTGGGCCGAACACTGAAGCTTTCTTT. Translation gives CASSSGPNTEAFF.

V and J are TRBV30 and TRBJ2-5; maybe TRBD2 (5 bases). V shed 5 bases and J shed 3 bases, with 16 bases lying between them. This CDR3 is 14 amino acids long. The germline V gene encodes CDR1 GTSNPN and CDR2 SVGIG (reference sequence). The CDR3 is CAWEGGQQKETQYF. DNA of the CDR3: TGTGCCTGGGAGGGTGGGCAACAGAAAGAGACCCAGTACTTC.

This chain connects TRBV6-6 to TRBJ2-5; no definite D call. Germline V gene lookup returns CDR1 MNHNY and CDR2 SVGAGI (reference sequence). The CDR3 totals 11 residues. Deletions cut 4 bases from V and 3 bases from J, with 3 bases between. The CDR3 region is CASSFKETQYF. The DNA of the CDR3 is TGTGCCAGCAGTTTTAAAGAGACCCAGTACTTC.

The V call is TRBV7-2, the J call TRBJ1-5; D is undetermined. V was pared by 0 bases and J by 7 bases, with 13 bases between. The CDR3 covers 15 residues. Looked up from germline, CDR1 is SGHTA and CDR2 is FQGNSA. In nucleotides, the CDR3 is TGTGCCAGCAGCTTAGCGCCCGGGATGTGGCAGCCCCAGCATTTT. Amino acids: CASSLAPGMWQPQHF.

This rearrangement joins TRBV10-3 to TRBJ2-1; tentative D call: TRBD2 (6 bases). This CDR3 region has 14 residues. The V and J ends lost 3 bases and 8 bases respectively, with 14 bases between them. CDR1 is ENHRY, CDR2 SYGVKD, per germline. This chain's CDR3 is CAISEGSPGDEQFF. The CDR3 DNA sequence: TGTGCCATCAGTGAAGGGTCTCCGGGGGATGAGCAGTTCTTC.

The chain recombines TRBV9 with TRBJ2-7; D ambiguous. V was pared by 0 bases and J by 1 base, with 5 bases between. This CDR3 spans 13 amino acids. The V gene's germline CDR1 is SGDLS and CDR2 YYNGEE. For the CDR3, the DNA is TGTGCCAGCAGCGTAGCCCCATCCTACGAGCAGTACTTC. Translation gives CASSVAPSYEQYF.

Points on this clone: The junction does not match germline at one end; this may be a read error. The chain couples TRBV7-7 to TRBJ2-5; D might be TRBD2 (6 bases). The germline CDR1 and CDR2 sequences are SSHAT and FNYEAQ (reference sequence). The CDR3 length is 16 residues. This CDR3 reads CASSLAVRGSAETQYF. The CDR3 DNA reads as TGTGCTAGCAGCTTAGCTGTGCGGGGTTCTGCTGAGACCCAGTACTTC.